A selection of T cell receptor beta chains follows, all from one sample in a study of T cells in Graves' hyperthyroidism and ophthalmopathy. Each CDR3 protein is one row after TCRdb ran MiXCR on the multiplex PCR reads. The table includes some 27,000 distinct CDR3 sequences, around 40% detected once. Sequencing was done on a sample of blood. These receptors were collected from a woman younger than 45 with Graves' hyperthyroidism. Each CDR3 is given with its conserved first and last residue. D genes are given only for firm matches. Clone size is not always given. Where it is, it says once, few, many or a class for expanded clones.

J: TRBJ2-2; V: TRBV28; size: many; D: NA; DNA: TGTGCCAGCTCCGGGACATCGAACACCGGGGAGCTGTTTTTT; CDR3: CASSGTSNTGELFF
J: TRBJ1-1; V: TRBV12-3/TRBV12-4; size: NA; D: NA; DNA: TGTGCCAGCACAGTAAGTCCGGGGAGGGGCATGAGCACTGAAGCTTTCTTT; CDR3: CASTVSPGRGMSTEAFF
J: TRBJ2-7; V: TRBV19; size: once; D: TRBD2; DNA: TGTGCCAGTAGTATAGCCGCTAGCGGGCCAAGGTACTTC; CDR3: CASSIAASGPRYF
J: TRBJ2-3; V: TRBV12-3/TRBV12-4; size: many; D: NA; DNA: TGTGCCAGCAGTTCGAGGGGCCCCAGCACAGATACGCAGTATTTT; CDR3: CASSSRGPSTDTQYF
J: TRBJ2-1; V: TRBV29-1; size: once; D: NA; DNA: TGCAGCGCAAAGAATTCGGCGAGCTCCTACAATGAGCAGTTCTTC; CDR3: CSAKNSASSYNEQFF
J: TRBJ2-6; V: TRBV4-1; size: many; D: NA; DNA: TGCGCCAGCAGTAAGATCTCTGGGGCCAACGTCCTGACTTTC; CDR3: CASSKISGANVLTF
J: TRBJ2-7; V: TRBV15; size: NA; D: NA; DNA: TGTGCCACCAGCAGAGGGGCGGGGACAGCCTACGAGCAGTACTTC; CDR3: CATSRGAGTAYEQYF
J: TRBJ2-7; V: TRBV7-9; size: NA; D: NA; DNA: TGTGCCAGCAGCTTAGCTTGGGAGCAGTACTTC; CDR3: CASSLAWEQYF
J: TRBJ1-2; V: TRBV2; size: once; D: NA; DNA: TGTGCCAGCAGTGAAGACAGAAACTATGGCTACACCTTC; CDR3: CASSEDRNYGYTF
J: TRBJ2-5; V: TRBV20-1; size: NA; D: TRBD2; DNA: TGCAGTGCCCTAGGACTAGCGGGTGGCCAAGAGACCCAGTACTTC; CDR3: CSALGLAGGQETQYF
J: TRBJ2-7; V: TRBV19; size: NA; D: NA; DNA: TGTGCCAGTAGTTGGAGGACCTTCTACGAGCAGTACTTC; CDR3: CASSWRTFYEQYF
J: TRBJ2-2; V: TRBV10-3; size: NA; D: TRBD2; DNA: TGTGCCATCAGTGAGAGACCTAGCGGGGAAGCGGGTGCCGGGGAGCTGTTTTTT; CDR3: CAISERPSGEAGAGELFF
J: TRBJ1-5; V: TRBV10-3; size: NA; D: TRBD1; DNA: TGTGCCATCAGAAAGACAGGGGACACGAATCAGCCCCAGCATTTT; CDR3: CAIRKTGDTNQPQHF
J: TRBJ1-1; V: TRBV18; size: many; D: TRBD1; DNA: TGTGCCAGCTCTACCACAGGACAGGGCTCCACTGAAGCTTTCTTT; CDR3: CASSTTGQGSTEAFF
J: TRBJ2-7; V: TRBV6-1; size: many; D: NA; DNA: TGTGCCAGCAACATCGGCGAAAACGAGCAGTACTTC; CDR3: CASNIGENEQYF
J: TRBJ2-2; V: TRBV11-3; size: many; D: NA; DNA: TGTGCCAGCAGCGGCCGTTCTGGGGAGCTGTTTTTT; CDR3: CASSGRSGELFF
J: TRBJ2-1; V: TRBV7-2; size: few; D: TRBD2; DNA: TGTGCCAGCTCACCGACTAGCGCCGGAGCATCCTACAATGAGCAGTTCTTC; CDR3: CASSPTSAGASYNEQFF
J: TRBJ1-1; V: TRBV2; size: many; D: NA; DNA: TGTGCCAGCACTATAGAGGGAGGCAACACTGAAGCTTTCTTT; CDR3: CASTIEGGNTEAFF
J: TRBJ1-2; V: TRBV12-3/TRBV12-4; size: NA; D: TRBD1; DNA: TGTGCCAGCGGGAGGACAGGAGACAACTATGGTTACATCTTC; CDR3: CASGRTGDNYGYIF
J: TRBJ2-1; V: TRBV6-5; size: many; D: NA; DNA: TGTGCCAGCAGTTACTCGAGGGCTGCGGCCACCTACAATGAGCAGTTCTTC; CDR3: CASSYSRAAATYNEQFF
J: TRBJ1-4; V: TRBV7-6; size: NA; D: TRBD1; DNA: TGTGCCAGCAGCTCACAGACAGGGACGGGTGAAAAACTGTTTTTT; CDR3: CASSSQTGTGEKLFF
J: TRBJ1-1; V: TRBV9; size: many; D: TRBD1; DNA: TGTGCCAGCAGCGTTGGGGACAGGGGGCGCGGTATTGAAGCTTTCTTT; CDR3: CASSVGDRGRGIEAFF
J: TRBJ2-2; V: TRBV7-2; size: many; D: TRBD2; DNA: TGTGCCAGCAGCCAGGTAGCGGGAGTCCCCACCGGGGAGCTGTTTTTT; CDR3: CASSQVAGVPTGELFF
J: TRBJ2-5; V: TRBV2; size: NA; D: TRBD2; DNA: TGTGCCAGCAGTGATGGAGGGACTAGCGGGCAAGAGACCCAGTACTTC; CDR3: CASSDGGTSGQETQYF
J: TRBJ2-7; V: TRBV6-1; size: NA; D: NA; DNA: TGTGCCAGCAGCCCTGCCCAGGGCAGTTCCTACGAGCAGTACTTC; CDR3: CASSPAQGSSYEQYF
J: TRBJ2-7; V: TRBV9; size: NA; D: NA; DNA: TGTGCCAGCAGCATTAGCAGGGACTCCTCCTACGAGCAGTACTTC; CDR3: CASSISRDSSYEQYF
J: TRBJ2-7; V: TRBV5-1; size: many; D: TRBD2; DNA: TGCGCCAGCAGCTTGGCCGAGAGCGGGAGGGACTCCTACGAGCAGTACTTC; CDR3: CASSLAESGRDSYEQYF
J: TRBJ1-1; V: TRBV5-1; size: once; D: TRBD1; DNA: TGCGTCAGCAACACAGGGGGCGGCTACCCCATGAACACTGAAGCTTTCTTT; CDR3: CVSNTGGGYPMNTEAFF
J: TRBJ2-3; V: TRBV9; size: once; D: TRBD1; DNA: TGTGCCAGCAGCGTAGGGGGGGGACAGGGTGATGAGCAGTATTTT; CDR3: CASSVGGGQGDEQYF
J: TRBJ1-4; V: TRBV25-1; size: NA; D: TRBD1; DNA: TGTGCCAGCAGTGCTCCCGGGACAGGGTACGAAAAACTGTTTTTT; CDR3: CASSAPGTGYEKLFF
J: TRBJ2-1; V: TRBV25-1; size: medium-sized; D: NA; DNA: TGTGCCAGCAAAAGTGTAACCCGGCGGGGACCTAACAATGAGCAGTTCTTC; CDR3: CASKSVTRRGPNNEQFF
J: TRBJ2-2; V: TRBV5-4; size: NA; D: NA; DNA: TGTCCCAGCAGCCGAGACAGGACCGACACCGGGGAGCTGTTTTTT; CDR3: CPSSRDRTDTGELFF
J: TRBJ2-7; V: TRBV5-6; size: NA; D: TRBD2; DNA: TGTGCCAGCAGTACTAGCGGGGGCTACGAGCAGTACTTC; CDR3: CASSTSGGYEQYF
J: TRBJ1-1; V: TRBV20-1; size: many; D: NA; DNA: TGCAGTGCGGAAGACAGCCTGAACACTGAAGCTTTCTTT; CDR3: CSAEDSLNTEAFF
J: TRBJ2-3; V: TRBV28; size: many; D: TRBD2; DNA: TGTGCCAGCAGCCATCGTATAGCGGGAGGGTCAGATACGCAGTATTTT; CDR3: CASSHRIAGGSDTQYF
J: TRBJ2-2; V: TRBV30; size: many; D: NA; DNA: TGTGCCTGGACCCCCCTGGTCGGGGAGCTGTTTTTT; CDR3: CAWTPLVGELFF
J: TRBJ2-1; V: TRBV20-1; size: many; D: TRBD2; DNA: TGCAGTGCTAGAGATATAAGCGGGAGGTTTGGTAATGAGCAGTTCTTC; CDR3: CSARDISGRFGNEQFF
J: TRBJ2-5; V: TRBV20-1; size: medium-sized; D: TRBD2; DNA: TGCAGTGCTAGGAATACGGGAGGGTGGGAGACCCAGTACTTC; CDR3: CSARNTGGWETQYF
J: TRBJ2-1; V: TRBV11-1; size: NA; D: NA; DNA: NA; CDR3: CASSFYICGALGLAEDNEQFF
J: TRBJ2-3; V: TRBV20-1; size: NA; D: NA; DNA: TGCAGTCCCGATAGCGGAAGCACAGATACGCAGTATTTT; CDR3: CSPDSGSTDTQYF
J: TRBJ2-7; V: TRBV10-3; size: medium-sized; D: NA; DNA: TGTGCCATCAGTGAGTCGGGTCCCGTTAGCGGCGAGCAGTACTTC; CDR3: CAISESGPVSGEQYF
J: TRBJ2-7; V: TRBV20-1; size: many; D: TRBD2; DNA: TGCAGTGCCTTGGGGACTAGCGGCCCGAGCTCCTACGAGCAGTACTTC; CDR3: CSALGTSGPSSYEQYF
J: TRBJ2-3; V: TRBV6-5; size: NA; D: TRBD1; DNA: TGTGCCAGCAGTACACTGACAGGGGTCTACAATCAGCCCCAGTATTTT; CDR3: CASSTLTGVYNQPQYF
J: TRBJ2-5; V: TRBV10-3; size: NA; D: NA; DNA: TGTGCCATCAAGGCGGGTAGCTACCAAGAGACCCAGTACTTC; CDR3: CAIKAGSYQETQYF
J: TRBJ2-1; V: TRBV24-1; size: NA; D: TRBD1; DNA: TGTGCCACCGGACCGGGACAGGGAATGTATGAGCAGTTCTTC; CDR3: CATGPGQGMYEQFF
J: TRBJ1-1; V: TRBV3-1; size: NA; D: NA; DNA: TGTGCCAGCAGCCAACAGGGGTTCACTGAAGCTTTCTTT; CDR3: CASSQQGFTEAFF
J: TRBJ2-7; V: TRBV5-1; size: many; D: TRBD2; DNA: TGCGCCAGCAGCCCCGGACTAGCGGGTTATTCCTACGAGCAGTACTTC; CDR3: CASSPGLAGYSYEQYF
J: TRBJ2-3; V: TRBV7-2; size: NA; D: TRBD2; DNA: TGTGCCAGCTGCGACGGACTAGAGGGAGTTTGGTCCCAGTATTTT; CDR3: CASCDGLEGVWSQYF
J: TRBJ1-2; V: TRBV14; size: NA; D: NA; DNA: TGTGCCAGCAGCCAGTCCTGGTTTGGCTACACCTTC; CDR3: CASSQSWFGYTF
J: TRBJ2-3; V: TRBV6-1; size: many; D: TRBD2; DNA: TGTGCCAGCAGTGAGGGCGGGAGGGCCACAGATACGCAGTATTTT; CDR3: CASSEGGRATDTQYF
J: TRBJ2-1; V: TRBV12-3/TRBV12-4; size: NA; D: NA; DNA: TGTGCCAGCAGTCACAGGGTTGGAACAGATACGCAGTTCTTC; CDR3: CASSHRVGTDTQFF
J: TRBJ2-3; V: TRBV12-3/TRBV12-4; size: many; D: TRBD1; DNA: TGTGCCAGCAGTTCCGGGACAGGGGGGCAGTATTTT; CDR3: CASSSGTGGQYF
J: TRBJ1-4; V: TRBV20-1; size: NA; D: NA; DNA: TGCAGTGCCACACAGGGCGTGAGCGAAAAACTGTTTTTT; CDR3: CSATQGVSEKLFF
J: TRBJ1-2; V: TRBV4-2; size: many; D: NA; DNA: TGTGCCAGCAGCCAAGTTACAAAAAAGATGGGTGGCTACACCTTC; CDR3: CASSQVTKKMGGYTF
J: TRBJ1-2; V: TRBV14; size: NA; D: NA; DNA: TGTGCCAGCAGCCTCCGGGAATCTAACTATGGCTACACCTTC; CDR3: CASSLRESNYGYTF
J: TRBJ2-7; V: TRBV20-1; size: many; D: TRBD2; DNA: TGCAGTGCTAGTCTGCGGGAGGTGGCGGGCTACGAGCAGTACTTC; CDR3: CSASLREVAGYEQYF